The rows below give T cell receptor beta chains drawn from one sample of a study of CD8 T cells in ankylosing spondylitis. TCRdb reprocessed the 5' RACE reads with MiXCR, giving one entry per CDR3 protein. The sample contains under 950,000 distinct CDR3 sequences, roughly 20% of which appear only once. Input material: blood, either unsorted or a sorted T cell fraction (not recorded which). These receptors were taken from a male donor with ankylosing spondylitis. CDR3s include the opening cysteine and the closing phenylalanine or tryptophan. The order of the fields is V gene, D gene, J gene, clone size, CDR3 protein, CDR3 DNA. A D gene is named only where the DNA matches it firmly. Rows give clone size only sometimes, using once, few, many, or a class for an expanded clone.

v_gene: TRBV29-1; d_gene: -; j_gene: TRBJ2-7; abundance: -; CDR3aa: CSVEGDHSEDYEQYF; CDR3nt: TGCAGCGTTGAAGGCGACCATAGCGAGGACTACGAGCAGTACTTC
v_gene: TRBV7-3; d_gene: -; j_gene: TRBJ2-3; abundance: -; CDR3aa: CASSLRGSEDTQYF; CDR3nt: TGTGCCAGCAGCCTTCGGGGGTCGGAAGATACGCAGTATTTT
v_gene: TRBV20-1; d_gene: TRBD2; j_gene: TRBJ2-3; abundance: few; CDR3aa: CSAASGRGTDTQYF; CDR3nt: TGCAGTGCTGCAAGCGGGAGAGGTACAGATACGCAGTATTTT
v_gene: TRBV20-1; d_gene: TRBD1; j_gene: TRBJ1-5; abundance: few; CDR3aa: CSASFLDRGNQPQHF; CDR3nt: TGCAGTGCTAGTTTCTTGGACAGGGGGAATCAGCCCCAGCATTTT
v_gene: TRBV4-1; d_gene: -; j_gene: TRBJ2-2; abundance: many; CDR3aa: CASSQLGEGNTGELFF; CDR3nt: TGCGCCAGCAGCCAGTTAGGAGAAGGGAACACCGGGGAGCTGTTTTTT
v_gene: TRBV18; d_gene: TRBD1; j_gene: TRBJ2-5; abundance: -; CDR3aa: CASSPGQGMKTQYF; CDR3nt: TGTGCCAGCTCACCGGGACAGGGTATGAAGACCCAGTACTTC
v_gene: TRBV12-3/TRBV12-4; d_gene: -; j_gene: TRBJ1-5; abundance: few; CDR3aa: CASSPVNGAVNQPQHF; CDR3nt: TGTGCCAGCAGCCCGGTAAACGGGGCAGTCAATCAGCCCCAGCATTTT
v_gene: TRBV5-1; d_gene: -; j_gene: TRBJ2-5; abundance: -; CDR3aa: CASSLVWWQETQYF; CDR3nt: TGCGCCAGCAGCTTGGTGTGGTGGCAAGAGACCCAGTACTTC
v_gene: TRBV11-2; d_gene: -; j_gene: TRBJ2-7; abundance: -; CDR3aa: CASSLSRTVSSYEQYF; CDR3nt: TGTGCCAGCAGCTTAAGCCGGACAGTTAGCTCCTACGAGCAGTACTTC
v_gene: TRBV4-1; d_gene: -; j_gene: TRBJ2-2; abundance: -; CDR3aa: CASSHPGGPRGDTGELFF; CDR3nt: TGCGCCAGCAGCCACCCAGGGGGGCCGAGGGGCGACACCGGGGAGCTGTTTTTT
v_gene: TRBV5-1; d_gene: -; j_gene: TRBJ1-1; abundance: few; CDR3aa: CASSFLGSEAFF; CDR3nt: TGCGCCAGCAGTTTTTTAGGGAGTGAAGCTTTCTTT
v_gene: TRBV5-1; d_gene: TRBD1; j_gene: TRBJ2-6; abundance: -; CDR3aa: CASSPPVRTGANVLTF; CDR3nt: TGCGCCAGCAGCCCGCCGGTCCGGACAGGTGCCAACGTCCTGACTTTC
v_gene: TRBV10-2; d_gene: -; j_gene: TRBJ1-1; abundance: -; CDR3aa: CASTTARNTEAFF; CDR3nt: TGCGCCAGCACAACAGCCCGGAACACTGAAGCTTTCTTT
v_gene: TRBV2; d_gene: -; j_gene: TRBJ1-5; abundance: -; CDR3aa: CASSEVRRGNQPQHF; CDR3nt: TGTGCCAGCAGTGAAGTTAGGAGAGGCAATCAGCCCCAGCATTTT
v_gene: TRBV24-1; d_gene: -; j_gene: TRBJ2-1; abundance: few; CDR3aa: CATSAAGSDNEQFF; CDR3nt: TGTGCCACCAGTGCGGCGGGAAGCGACAATGAGCAGTTCTTC
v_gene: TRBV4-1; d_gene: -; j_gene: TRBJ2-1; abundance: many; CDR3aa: CASSQGMDNEQFF; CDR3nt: TGCGCCAGCAGCCAGGGGATGGACAATGAGCAGTTCTTC
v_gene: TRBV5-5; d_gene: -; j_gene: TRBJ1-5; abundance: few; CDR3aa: CASSTWDTRNQPQHF; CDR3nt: TGTGCCAGCAGCACTTGGGACACTCGCAATCAGCCCCAGCATTTT
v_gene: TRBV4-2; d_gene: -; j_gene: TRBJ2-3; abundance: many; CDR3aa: CASSQGDGIFLSDTQYF; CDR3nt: TGTGCCAGCAGCCAAGGAGACGGGATCTTCTTGTCAGATACGCAGTATTTT
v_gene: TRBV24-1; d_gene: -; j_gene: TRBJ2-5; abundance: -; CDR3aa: CATSEHFGIQETQYF; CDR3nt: TGTGCCACCAGTGAGCACTTCGGGATCCAAGAGACCCAGTACTTC
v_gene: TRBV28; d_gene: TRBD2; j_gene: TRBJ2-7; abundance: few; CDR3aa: CASSFGFGRGAYEQYF; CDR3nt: TGTGCCAGCAGTTTTGGGTTCGGGCGGGGGGCCTACGAGCAGTACTTC
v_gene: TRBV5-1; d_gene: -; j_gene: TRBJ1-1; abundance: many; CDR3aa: CASSLGRHTEAFF; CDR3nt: TGCGCCAGCAGCTTAGGGAGACACACTGAAGCTTTCTTT
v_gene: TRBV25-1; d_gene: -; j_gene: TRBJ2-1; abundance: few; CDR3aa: CASSAVLHPYNEQFF; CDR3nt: TGTGCCAGCAGCGCTGTACTTCATCCGTACAATGAGCAGTTCTTC
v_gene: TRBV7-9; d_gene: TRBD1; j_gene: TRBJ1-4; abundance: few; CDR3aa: CASSPGQTNEKLFF; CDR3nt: TGTGCCAGCAGCCCGGGACAGACTAATGAAAAACTGTTTTTT
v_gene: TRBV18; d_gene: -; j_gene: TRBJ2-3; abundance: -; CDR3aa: CASYQTPRSGVSTDTQYF; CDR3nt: TGTGCCAGCTACCAAACCCCCCGCTCAGGGGTGAGCACAGATACGCAGTATTTT
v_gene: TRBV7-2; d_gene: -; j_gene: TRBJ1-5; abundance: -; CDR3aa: CASSLSPNNQPQHF; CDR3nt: TGTGCCAGCAGCTTATCCCCCAACAATCAGCCCCAGCATTTT
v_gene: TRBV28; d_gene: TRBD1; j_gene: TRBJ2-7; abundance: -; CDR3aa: CASKGTGASYEQYF; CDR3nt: TGTGCCAGCAAGGGGACAGGGGCCTCCTACGAGCAGTACTTC
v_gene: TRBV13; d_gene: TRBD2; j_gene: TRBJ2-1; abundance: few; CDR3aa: CASSGSGLAVYNEQFF; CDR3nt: TGTGCCAGCAGCGGGTCGGGACTAGCGGTATACAATGAGCAGTTCTTC
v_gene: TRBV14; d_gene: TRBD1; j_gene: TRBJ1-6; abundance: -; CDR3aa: CASSQDSQGLSLHF; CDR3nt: TGTGCCAGCAGCCAAGATTCACAGGGGTTATCCCTCCACTTT
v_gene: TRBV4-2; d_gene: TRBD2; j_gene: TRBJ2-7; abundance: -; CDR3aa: CASSPPLAGGPGEQYF; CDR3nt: TGTGCCAGCAGCCCACCACTAGCGGGAGGGCCGGGGGAGCAGTACTTC
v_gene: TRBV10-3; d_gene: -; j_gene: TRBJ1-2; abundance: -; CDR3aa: CAISVGRLGYTF; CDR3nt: TGTGCCATCAGTGTGGGACGGCTTGGCTACACCTTC
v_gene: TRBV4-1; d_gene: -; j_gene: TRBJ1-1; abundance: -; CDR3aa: CASSRGGESTEAFF; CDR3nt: TGCGCCAGCAGCCGAGGCGGGGAATCCACTGAAGCTTTCTTT
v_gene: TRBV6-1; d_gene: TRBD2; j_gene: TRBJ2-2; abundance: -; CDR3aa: CASGQRGAGNTGELFF; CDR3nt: TGTGCCAGCGGACAGCGGGGGGCCGGGAACACCGGGGAGCTGTTTTTT